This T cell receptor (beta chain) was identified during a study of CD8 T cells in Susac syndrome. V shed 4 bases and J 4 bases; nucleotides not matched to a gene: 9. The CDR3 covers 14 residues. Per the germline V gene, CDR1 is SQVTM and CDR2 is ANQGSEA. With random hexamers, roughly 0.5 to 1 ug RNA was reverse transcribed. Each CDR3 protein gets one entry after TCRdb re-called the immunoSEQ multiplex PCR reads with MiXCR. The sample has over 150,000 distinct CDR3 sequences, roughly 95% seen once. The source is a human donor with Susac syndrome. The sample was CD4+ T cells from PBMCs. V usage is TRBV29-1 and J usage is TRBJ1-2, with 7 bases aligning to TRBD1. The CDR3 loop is CSVGQGQVGYGYTF. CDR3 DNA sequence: TGCAGCGTTGGACAGGGACAAGTAGGCTATGGCTACACCTTC.